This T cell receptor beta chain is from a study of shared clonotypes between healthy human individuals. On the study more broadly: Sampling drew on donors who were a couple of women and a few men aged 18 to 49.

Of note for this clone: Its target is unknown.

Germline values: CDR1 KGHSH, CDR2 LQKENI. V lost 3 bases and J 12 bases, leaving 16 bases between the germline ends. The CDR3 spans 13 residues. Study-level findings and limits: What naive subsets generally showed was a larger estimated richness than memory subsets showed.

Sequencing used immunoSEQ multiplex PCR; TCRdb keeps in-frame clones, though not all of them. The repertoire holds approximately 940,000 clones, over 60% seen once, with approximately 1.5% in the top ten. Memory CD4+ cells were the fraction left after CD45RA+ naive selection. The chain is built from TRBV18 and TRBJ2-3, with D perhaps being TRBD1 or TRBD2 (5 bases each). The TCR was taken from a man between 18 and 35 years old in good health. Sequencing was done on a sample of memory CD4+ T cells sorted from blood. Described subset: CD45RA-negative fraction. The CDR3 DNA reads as TGTGCCAGCTCACCCCCCGGGACGAATCTACAGTATTTT. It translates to CASSPPGTNLQYF.